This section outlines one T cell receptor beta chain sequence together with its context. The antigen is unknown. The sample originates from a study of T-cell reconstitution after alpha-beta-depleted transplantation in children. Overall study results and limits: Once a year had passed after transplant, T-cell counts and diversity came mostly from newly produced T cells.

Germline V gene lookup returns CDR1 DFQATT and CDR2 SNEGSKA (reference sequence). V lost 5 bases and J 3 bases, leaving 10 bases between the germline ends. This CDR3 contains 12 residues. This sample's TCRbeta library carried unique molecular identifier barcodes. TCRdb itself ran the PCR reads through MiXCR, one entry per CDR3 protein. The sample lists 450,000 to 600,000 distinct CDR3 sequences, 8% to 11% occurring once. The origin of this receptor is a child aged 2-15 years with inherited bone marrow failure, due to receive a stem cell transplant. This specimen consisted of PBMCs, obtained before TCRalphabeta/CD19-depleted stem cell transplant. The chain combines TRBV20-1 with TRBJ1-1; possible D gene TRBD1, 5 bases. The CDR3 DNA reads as TGCAGTGCTGATCGGGGCCACACTGAAGCTTTCTTT. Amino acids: CSADRGHTEAFF.